This T cell receptor beta chain was sequenced during a study of CD8 T cells in ankylosing spondylitis. The J segment lost 4 bases and the V segment lost 7 bases, leaving 6 bases of the junction unmatched. The CDR3 spans 13 residues. Whole-study findings and limits: Within ankylosing spondylitis blood, a TCR beta motif made up of under 10 highly homologous variants appeared to be characteristic.

At least ten counts were recorded for this clonotype. Its antigen is still unknown. TCRdb recomputed calls from the 5' RACE reads with MiXCR, one row per CDR3 protein. The data contain some 100,000 distinct CDR3 sequences, about 8.3% of them singletons. The TCR was taken from a male donor with ankylosing spondylitis. Sample: blood, either unsorted or a sorted T cell fraction (not recorded which). V gene TRBV12-3 or TRBV12-4 combines with J gene TRBJ2-5, with TRBD1 identical over 7 bases. CDR3 DNA sequence: TGTGCCAGCAATCCAGGGGGTGGAGAGACCCAGTACTTC. Encoded protein: CASNPGGGETQYF.